Here is one T cell receptor beta chain with its context. Its target is not known. This sample is drawn from a study of blood T cells in healthy people across ages. Whole-study results and caveats: Per million T cells, TCR beta diversity dropped roughly linearly as age increased. It was the long-lived donors that had more naive CD4+ cells and higher diversity than aged donors.

Deletions cut 7 bases from V and 1 base from J, with 13 bases between. CDR1 is SQVTM, CDR2 ANQGSEA, per germline. This CDR3 comprises 13 residues. A J-beta primer mix and a sample-barcoded 5' primer were used in a second PCR of about 7 to 12 cycles. Per-sample output comprised a minimum of 2.5 million paired-end reads containing CDR3. MiXCR was run by TCRdb on the 5' RACE reads, yielding one entry per CDR3 protein. The data show 1,800,000 or so distinct CDR3 sequences, with about two fifths seen just once and 20% to 25% held by the top ten. Sequenced material: blood. The chain is built from TRBV29-1 and TRBJ1-1; D possibly corresponds to TRBD1 (5 bases). The TCR comes from a human donor in good health. The CDR3 sequence: CSARDYKNTEAFF. The CDR3 region has the DNA TGCAGCGCCCGGGACTACAAGAACACTGAAGCTTTCTTT.